The clone carrying this T cell receptor beta chain was detected a few times. Its antigen remains unknown. The data derive from a study of blood T cells in healthy people across ages. Turning to the study itself: Every two T cells gave about one barcoded beta molecule via template switching. General study findings and limits: Higher naive T cell percentage went strongly together with higher TCR beta diversity. Both naive CD4+ cell counts and diversity were greater in long-lived donors than in aged donors.

The CDR3 spans 17 residues. CDR1 MNHEY and CDR2 SVGEGT come from the germline V gene. The authors ran a second PCR of 7 to 11 cycles using a sample-barcoded 5' primer and a J-beta primer mix. Every cDNA molecule bore a tag from a template-switch adaptor containing 12 random nucleotides. TCRdb redid the calling of the 5' RACE reads with MiXCR, one entry per CDR3 protein. Of around 990,000 distinct CDR3 sequences listed, 30% to 40% are singletons. The specimen was blood. This clonotype originated in a man aged 18 to 29 in good health. The rearrangement uses TRBV6-2 or TRBV6-3 and TRBJ2-1, with TRBD2 matching 10 bases. The J call may be in error: the DNA end matches TRBJ2-7 better. Here the CDR3 DNA reads TGTGCCAGCAGTTACCCCGGACTAGCGGCCACCTACAATGAGCAGTACTTC. It is translated as CASSYPGLAATYNEQYF.